The T cell receptor (beta chain) described here comes from a study of T cell responses to AZD1222 COVID-19 vaccine. Libraries were prepared by immunoSEQ multiplex PCR; TCRdb keeps only in-frame clonotypes and omits some of them. Here the sample spans approximately 150,000 clones, roughly 89% being singletons. This CDR3 comprises 16 residues. Germline-derived CDR1 and CDR2 are SGHRS and YFSETQ. The germline V and J ends were trimmed by 2 bases and 2 bases, with 13 bases remaining between them. V gene TRBV5-1 combines with J gene TRBJ2-2; D is possibly TRBD1 (6 bases). The sequence derives from an adult in good health. The sequenced sample was peripheral blood, obtained on day 0 of AZD1222 vaccination. The CDR3 nucleotides read TGCGCCAGCAGCTTCCCCCGGGACACCAACACCGGGGAGCTGTTTTTT. It codes for CASSFPRDTNTGELFF.